Below, 30 T cell receptor beta chains from the same sample are listed, as sequenced in a study of PD-1 blockade in classical Hodgkin lymphoma. Sequencing used immunoSEQ multiplex PCR; TCRdb keeps in-frame clones, though not all of them. In the table there are 15,000 or so clones, 89% of which are singletons. The time point is: cycle 4 day 1 (C4D1), after six to seven weeks of nivolumab. Every single patient, without exception, relapsed after autologous stem cell transplantation, and brentuximab vedotin exposure varied. Magnetic negative selection was used to purify CD8+ T cells from thawed PBMCs. This specimen consisted of CD8+ T cells from blood, obtained before the fourth cycle of nivolumab. The receptors derive from a human donor with classical Hodgkin lymphoma.

The rearrangement joins TRBV5-4 to TRBJ1-1; 7 nucleotides align to TRBD1. Trimming took 0 bases from V and 7 from J; bases not matched to a gene: 12. The CDR3 consists of 16 residues. CDR1 SGHNT and CDR2 YYREEE come from the germline V gene (reference sequence). The CDR3 sequence is CASSLAAFTGQDEAFF. Here the CDR3 DNA reads TGTGCCAGCAGCTTGGCTGCCTTTACCGGACAGGATGAAGCTTTCTTT. The whole variable domain, filled in from reference TRBV5-4 and TRBJ1-1, reads ETGVTQSPTHLIKTRGQQVTLRCSSQSGHNTVSWYQQALGQGPQFIFQYYREEENGRGNFPPRFSGLQFPNYSSELNVNALELDDSALYLCASSLAAFTGQDEAFFGQGTRLTVV.

The sample holds a few counts of this clone. The rearrangement uses TRBV7-9 and TRBJ1-3; D gene uncertain. The CDR3 covers 15 residues. Trimming took off 3 bases at V and 2 bases at J, with 11 bases between the two ends. Looked up from germline, CDR1 is SEHNR and CDR2 is FQNEAQ (reference sequence). As DNA, the CDR3 is TGTGCCAGCAGCTTGGGGTCTGGGACTGGAAACACCATATATTTT. It codes for CASSLGSGTGNTIYF.

V is TRBV2 and J is TRBJ2-7, with 7 bases lining up with TRBD2. The CDR3 has 12 residues. CDR1 SNHLY and CDR2 FYNNEI come from the germline V gene. The trim removed 5 bases at V and 7 bases at J, leaving 5 bases unmatched. The CDR3 sequence: CASSRRRGEQYF. CDR3 nucleotide sequence: TGTGCCAGCAGTCGAAGGCGGGGGGAGCAGTACTTC.

V and J are TRBV5-4 and TRBJ2-5; possible D gene TRBD1, 5 bases. CDR1 SGHNT and CDR2 YYREEE come from the germline V gene (reference sequence). Trimming removed 4 bases from V and 5 bases from J, with 15 bases in between. The CDR3 covers 14 residues. DNA of the CDR3: TGTGCCAGCAGCCTCTGGGGCGGATTGGAGACCCAGTACTTC. Protein product: CASSLWGGLETQYF. Complete variable domain (other parts from reference TRBV5-4 and TRBJ2-5): ETGVTQSPTHLIKTRGQQVTLRCSSQSGHNTVSWYQQALGQGPQFIFQYYREEENGRGNFPPRFSGLQFPNYSSELNVNALELDDSALYLCASSLWGGLETQYFGPGTRLLVL.

This rearrangement joins TRBV4-1 to TRBJ1-5, with 7 bases aligning to TRBD1. Germline CDR1 reads MGHRA; CDR2 reads YSYEKL. V shed 0 bases and J 4 bases; nucleotides not matched to a gene: 3. The CDR3 extends over 15 amino acids. DNA of the CDR3: TGCGCCAGCAGCCAAGACGTACAGGGGAATCAGCCCCAGCATTTT. Protein product: CASSQDVQGNQPQHF.

The genes are TRBV4-1 and TRBJ2-1; the match to TRBD1 covers 7 bases. The CDR3 runs 15 residues. Losses at the gene ends were 6 bases for V and 8 bases for J; bases not matched to a gene: 13. CDR1 and CDR2 from the germline V gene are MGHRA and YSYEKL. The CDR3 DNA follows: TGCGCCAGCAGTGTAACCGGGACAGAGGTCGATGAGCAGTTCTTC. Protein product: CASSVTGTEVDEQFF.

The chain joins TRBV11-2 to TRBJ2-5; no reliable D call. With 4 bases removed from V and 2 bases from J, the gap between germline ends came to 11 bases. CDR1 and CDR2 (germline): SGHAT, FQNNGV. The CDR3 length is 14 residues. Here the CDR3 DNA reads TGTGCCAGCAGCTCCCATACGTTTCAAGAGACCCAGTACTTC. Translating it yields CASSSHTFQETQYF.

The V and J genes are TRBV10-1 and TRBJ2-1; TRBD2 aligns across 12 bases. Trimming cost V 3 bases and J 5 bases; bases outside gene matches: 5. The CDR3 covers 16 residues. Per germline, CDR1 WNHNN and CDR2 SYGVQD (reference sequence). The CDR3 loop is CASSEGGLAGHNEQFF. The CDR3 coding sequence is TGCGCCAGCAGTGAAGGAGGACTAGCGGGGCACAATGAGCAGTTCTTC.

The chain is built from TRBV13 and TRBJ2-1; D perhaps matches TRBD1 (6 bases). Between the trimmed V and J ends, which lost 6 bases and 2 bases, there was a span of 14 bases. Germline lookup yields CDR1 PRHDT and CDR2 FYEKMQ (reference sequence). This CDR3 comprises 15 residues. This CDR3 reads CASSDQGLAYNEQFF. CDR3 nucleotides: TGTGCCAGCAGTGACCAGGGGTTGGCCTACAATGAGCAGTTCTTC. The whole variable domain, remainder taken from reference TRBV13 and TRBJ2-1, is AAGVIQSPRHLIKEKRETATLKCYPIPRHDTVYWYQQGPGQDPQFLISFYEKMQSDKGSIPDRFSAQQFSDYHSELNMSSLELGDSALYFCASSDQGLAYNEQFFGPGTRLTVL.

V is TRBV2 and J is TRBJ2-7; tentative D call: TRBD2 (5 bases). The CDR3 sequence is 15 residues long. V was cut by 6 bases and J by 5 bases, with 20 bases left in between. Germline assignment: CDR1 SNHLY and CDR2 FYNNEI. This chain's CDR3 is CASSLASGRSHEQYF. In DNA form, the CDR3 reads TGTGCCAGCAGCCTAGCCAGCGGCAGATCCCACGAGCAGTACTTC.

The chain has TRBV27 and TRBJ1-2; D remains ambiguous. CDR1 and CDR2 (germline): MNHEY, SMNVEV (reference sequence). There are 13 residues in the CDR3. The V end lost 6 bases, the J end lost 5 bases, and 13 bases lay between the germline ends. CDR3 in DNA: TGTGCCAGCAGGCCAACAGCCGGGTATGGCTACACCTTC. Translated: CASRPTAGYGYTF.

This chain joins TRBV7-9 and TRBJ2-3; no clear D gene. Trimming shortened V by 0 bases and J by 4 bases, and 8 bases separated the two germline ends. The CDR3 contains 14 residues. The germline CDR1 and CDR2 sequences are SEHNR and FQNEAQ (reference sequence). The CDR3 coding sequence is TGTGCCAGCAGCTTAGCAGGATGGGCAGATACGCAGTATTTT. Its translation is CASSLAGWADTQYF.

The chain recombines TRBV7-8 with TRBJ2-2; unclear D gene. V dropped 4 bases and J dropped 0 bases, with 12 bases sitting between them. CDR3 length: 16 amino acids. In germline, CDR1 is SGHVS, CDR2 FQNEAQ. For the CDR3, the DNA is TGTGCCAGCAGCTCTCCTGACAAACCGAACACCGGGGAGCTGTTTTTT. It translates to CASSSPDKPNTGELFF.

This clone was counted only a few times. This chain joins TRBV7-9 and TRBJ2-3; 8 nucleotides agree with TRBD2. J lost 5 bases, V lost 1 base, and 8 bases had no gene match. Germline loops: CDR1 SEHNR, CDR2 FQNEAQ (reference sequence). The CDR3 consists of 16 residues. CDR3 protein: CASSLVAGNAGDTQYF. The CDR3 region has the DNA TGTGCCAGCAGCTTAGTAGCGGGAAACGCCGGAGATACGCAGTATTTT.

This clone was seen only once. This chain uses TRBV9 with TRBJ2-7; D may be TRBD2 (6 bases). Germline V gene lookup returns CDR1 SGDLS and CDR2 YYNGEE. Trimming shortened V by 3 bases and J by 0 bases, and 13 bases separated the two germline ends. The CDR3 length is 15 residues. In nucleotides, the CDR3 is TGTGCCAGCAGCGGGAGGGACGCTCCCTCCTACGAGCAGTACTTC. Residues: CASSGRDAPSYEQYF. Full variable domain (outside the CDR3, taken from reference TRBV9 and TRBJ2-7): DSGVTQTPKHLITATGQRVTLRCSPRSGDLSVYWYQQSLDQGLQFLIQYYNGEERAKGNILERFSAQQFPDLHSELNLSSLELGDSALYFCASSGRDAPSYEQYFGPGTRLTVT.

The V gene is TRBV28, the J gene TRBJ2-5; TRBD2 matches 7 bases. This CDR3 contains 14 residues. After removal of 2 bases from V and 5 bases from J, the junction contained 5 bases not matched to a gene. The germline V gene encodes CDR1 MDHEN and CDR2 SYDVKM. The CDR3 DNA follows: TGTGCCAGCAGTTTAGGGAGGGTCTCTGAGACCCAGTACTTC. This translates into CASSLGRVSETQYF. The variable domain in full, completed from reference TRBV28 and TRBJ2-5, reads DVKVTQSSRYLVKRTGEKVFLECVQDMDHENMFWYRQDPGLGLRLIYFSYDVKMKEKGDIPEGYSVSREKKERFSLILESASTNQTSMYLCASSLGRVSETQYFGPGTRLLVL.

V is TRBV13 and J is TRBJ1-2, with a tentative D call TRBD1 (5 bases). Germline values: CDR1 PRHDT, CDR2 FYEKMQ (reference sequence). V shed 3 bases and J shed 1 base, with 12 bases lying between them. CDR3 length: 15 residues. CDR3 sequence reads: CASSFGGEFNYGYTF. In nucleotides, the CDR3 is TGTGCCAGCAGCTTCGGGGGAGAGTTTAACTATGGCTACACCTTC.

The chain has TRBV2 and TRBJ2-4; D may be TRBD1 (5 bases). V gave up 5 bases and J gave up 0 bases, with 11 bases separating them. This CDR3 spans 15 amino acids. The germline V gene encodes CDR1 SNHLY and CDR2 FYNNEI. In DNA, the CDR3 is TGTGCCAGCAGTCCAGGGTTTTTAGCCAAAAACATTCAGTACTTC. Protein sequence: CASSPGFLAKNIQYF.

This chain connects TRBV28 to TRBJ2-1; 9 bases map to TRBD2. The length of the CDR3 is 15 residues. Unmatched junction bases numbered 3, after V lost 6 bases and J lost 0 bases. Germline V gene lookup returns CDR1 MDHEN and CDR2 SYDVKM. The CDR3 DNA sequence: TGTGCCAGCAGGATTAGCGGGAGCTCCTACAATGAGCAGTTCTTC. Its translation: CASRISGSSYNEQFF.

The chain links TRBV11-3 to TRBJ2-1; D might be TRBD2 (6 bases). From germline, CDR1 is SGHNT and CDR2 YENEEA. The CDR3 runs 15 residues. V lost 4 bases to trimming and J lost 1 base, with 11 bases between them. CDR3 DNA sequence: TGTGCCAGCAGCTCGGGCGGGGCGTCCTACAATGAGCAGTTCTTC. Translated: CASSSGGASYNEQFF.

By share, this clone ranks as medium-sized (0.01 to 0.1%). The chain recombines TRBV10-3 with TRBJ2-1; D remains unclear. CDR1 ENHRY and CDR2 SYGVKD come from the germline V gene. The CDR3 extends over 15 amino acids. Between the trimmed V and J ends, which lost 0 bases and 5 bases, there was a span of 11 bases. CDR3 DNA sequence: TGTGCCATCAGTGAGTCTCGGCCCCGGGACAATGAGCAGTTCTTC. This sequence encodes CAISESRPRDNEQFF.

The rearrangement links TRBV14 to TRBJ2-7; 8 positions match TRBD2. Germline CDR1 is SGHDN and CDR2 is FVKESK. CDR3 length: 14 residues. V was clipped by 1 base and J by 9 bases; unmatched bases: 8. The CDR3 spells CASSQAGREDRQYF. CDR3 DNA: TGTGCCAGCAGCCAAGCCGGGCGGGAGGATCGGCAGTACTTC.

The chain couples TRBV2 to TRBJ2-5, with a tentative D call TRBD1 (6 bases). V was clipped by 6 bases and J by 5 bases, with 16 bases between them. In germline, CDR1 is SNHLY, CDR2 FYNNEI. The length of the CDR3 is 14 residues. The CDR3 nucleotides read TGTGCCAGCAGCCCCAACTGGGACATGGAGACCCAGTACTTC. This translates into CASSPNWDMETQYF.

The chain employs TRBV2 and TRBJ2-3; D perhaps matches TRBD1 (5 bases). V lost 9 bases and J lost 2, with 12 bases in between. The CDR3 is made up of 13 amino acids. The germline V gene encodes CDR1 SNHLY and CDR2 FYNNEI. CDR3 loop: CARQTVNTDTQYF. The CDR3 nucleotides read TGTGCCAGGCAGACAGTAAACACAGATACGCAGTATTTT.

J is TRBJ2-7 and V is TRBV4-1; the D gene is possibly TRBD1 (6 bases). Trimming stripped 0 bases from V and 2 bases from J, with 20 bases between. Germline CDR1 is MGHRA and CDR2 is YSYEKL. The CDR3 has 18 residues. The CDR3 bases are TGCGCCAGCAGCCAAGATCCCCCGGACAGAAACTTCCCCTACGAGCAGTACTTC. Protein sequence: CASSQDPPDRNFPYEQYF.

The rearrangement links TRBV6-5 to TRBJ2-1, with D possibly called TRBD1 or TRBD2 (5 bases each). V was shortened by 2 bases and J by 0 bases, with 5 bases between the two germline ends. The CDR3 loop spans 14 amino acids. Germline-derived CDR1 and CDR2 are MNHEY and SVGAGI. In DNA form, the CDR3 reads TGTGCCAGCAGTTACGGGGGCTCCTACAATGAGCAGTTCTTC. This codes for CASSYGGSYNEQFF.

V gene TRBV7-9 combines with J gene TRBJ1-3; maybe TRBD1 (6 bases). The CDR3 is made up of 17 amino acids. The ends were cut back, 4 bases at V and 6 bases at J, with 22 bases in the middle. Germline CDR1 is SEHNR and CDR2 is FQNEAQ (reference sequence). The CDR3 is CASSSKQGLSEENTIYF. As DNA, the CDR3 is TGTGCCAGCAGCTCGAAACAGGGATTGTCGGAGGAAAACACCATATATTTT.

The V gene is TRBV2, the J gene TRBJ2-2, with D tentatively TRBD2 (6 bases). CDR1 SNHLY and CDR2 FYNNEI come from the germline V gene. This CDR3 contains 15 residues. V dropped 4 bases and J dropped 6 bases, with 15 bases sitting between them. CDR3 in amino acids: CASSVGGVTAGELFF. CDR3 nucleotide sequence: TGTGCCAGCAGTGTCGGCGGGGTAACGGCCGGGGAGCTGTTTTTT.

This chain joins TRBV7-9 and TRBJ2-5; 12 bases line up with TRBD1. This CDR3 region has 16 residues. The germline gives CDR1 SEHNR, CDR2 FQNEAQ (reference sequence). J lost 5 bases, V lost 4 bases, and 8 bases had no gene match. The DNA for the CDR3 is TGTGCCAGCAGCTATCCGGGACAGGGGGCGCGGGAGACCCAGTACTTC. This codes for CASSYPGQGARETQYF.

The J gene is TRBJ2-1, the V gene TRBV27; TRBD2 matches 8 bases. V lost 0 bases, J lost 7 bases, and 5 bases stayed unmatched. The CDR3 has 15 residues. Germline V gene sequence: CDR1 MNHEY, CDR2 SMNVEV (reference sequence). The CDR3 DNA reads TGTGCCAGCAGTTTATCCTCCGGGACTAGGAATGAGCAGTTCTTC. Translation: CASSLSSGTRNEQFF.